Included here is one T cell receptor beta chain sequence, with context. The DNA is omitted, as the CDR3 cannot be located on it reliably, and the CDR3 follows TCRdb's listing. Researchers amplified the TCR beta CDR3 regions from RNA transcripts. HTBI primers were the set used in a first-round RT-PCR of the TCR CDR3. In TCRdb, the multiplex PCR reads were re-called with MiXCR into one record per CDR3 protein. The sample consists of about 600,000 distinct CDR3 sequences, more than 15% of them appearing once. Germline V lookup: CDR1 DFQATT, CDR2 SNEGSKA (reference sequence). The CDR3 numbers 15 amino acids, ends counted. Each ophthalmopathy patient scored at least 3 on the Clinical Activity Score and at least 4 on NOSPECS grade, with duration under 3 months. Reasons for excluding patients were uncontrolled infection, other autoimmune disease, pregnancy or lactation. PBMCs stemmed from around 10 ml fresh peripheral blood.

This entry comes from a study of T cells in Graves' hyperthyroidism and ophthalmopathy. About the study: Peripheral blood draws took place at initial diagnosis, ahead of any treatment.

The specimen sequenced was blood. The sequence was collected from a woman in her thirties or forties with Graves' ophthalmopathy. The chain employs TRBV20-1 and TRBJ1-2; the D call TRBD1 from the table was never checked on the DNA. The CDR3 loop reads CSVAGAAFLGYGCTF.